This paragraph reports one T cell receptor beta chain. This clonotype appeared a few times. The antigen it recognizes is unknown. The record has no base qualities; no much larger clone is one base away. This specimen comes from a study of response to subunit inactivated influenza vaccine (dated by TCRdb to the late 2010s). For the study in its entirety: The study used deep quantitative T cell receptor repertoire profiling to track responses to a trivalent subunit inactivated influenza vaccine. Overall study outcomes, separate from this receptor: It was suggested by the authors that each seasonal influenza vaccination may recruit only a limited number of new T cells.

V ends up 0 bases short and J 5 bases short, with an unmatched junction base count of 16. CDR1 is given as DFQATT and CDR2 as SNEGSKA, both from the germline V gene (reference sequence). The CDR3 starts with the cysteine, ends with the phenylalanine, and has 19 residues. This entry keeps only the CDR3 DNA: 57 bases, framed from base 1. Receptors were amplified or captured by RT-PCR. Sequencing instrument: Illumina HiSeq 2500. TCRdb passed the public sequencing reads through fastp at Q25 and MiXCR, retaining productive beta sequences. Rows are unified per CDR3 protein, each entry keeping the most common DNA and genes. This sample holds some 600,000 distinct CDR3 sequences; around 15% were observed only once. Clones ranked in the top ten supply 6.5% to 8% of the sample.

The clonotype was recovered from a man aged 45 to 65 who received an inactivated influenza vaccine. Donor details come from another sample of the same person, matched by shared clones. Sequenced here: PBMCs from blood, sampled 14 days before vaccination. The rearrangement joined TRBV20-1 to TRBJ2-3, with 11 bases aligning to TRBD2. The CDR3 protein is CSARDRRGVAGGPLDTQYF. The nucleotide sequence reads TGCAGTGCTAGAGATCGAAGGGGAGTAGCGGGAGGGCCGCTAGATACGCAGTATTTT.